The 22 T cell receptor beta chains below come from one sample, sequenced in a study of radiation and T cells in renal cell carcinoma. The time point was: baseline pretreatment blood. Treatment here: 15 Gy SBRT to primary tumor, nephrectomy 4 weeks later. Repertoires were generated with immunoSEQ multiplex PCR, while TCRdb's copy carries only in-frame clones and drops some. The data contain 150,000 or so clones, 88% of them seen just once; the ten biggest clones take up roughly 4%. The specimen comprised blood, sampled from a patient whose treatment included radiotherapy and nephrectomy. The receptors stem from an older woman with renal cell carcinoma.

The chain carries TRBV5-1 and TRBJ1-2; D uncertain. Germline V gives CDR1 SGHRS, CDR2 YFSETQ. This CDR3 comprises 14 residues. The germline V and J ends were trimmed by 9 bases and 6 bases, with 21 bases remaining between them. CDR3 amino acids: CATPYNGNDDGYTF. The CDR3 nucleotides are TGCGCCACCCCTTATAACGGCAATGACGATGGCTACACCTTC.

This chain links TRBV5-4 with TRBJ2-7, with 13 nucleotides matching TRBD2. Germline V gene lookup returns CDR1 SGHNT and CDR2 YYREEE (reference sequence). This CDR3 comprises 15 residues. After removal of 4 bases from V and 3 bases from J, the junction contained 4 bases not matched to a gene. The CDR3 loop is CASSPGTSGVYEQYF. Written as DNA, the CDR3 is TGTGCCAGCAGCCCCGGGACTAGCGGGGTCTACGAGCAGTACTTC. The complete variable domain, with remaining parts taken from reference TRBV5-4 and TRBJ2-7, reads ETGVTQSPTHLIKTRGQQVTLRCSSQSGHNTVSWYQQALGQGPQFIFQYYREEENGRGNFPPRFSGLQFPNYSSELNVNALELDDSALYLCASSPGTSGVYEQYFGPGTRLTVT.

V usage is TRBV30 and J usage is TRBJ1-5, with D maybe TRBD1 (6 bases). The V and J ends lost 3 bases and 1 base respectively, with 10 bases between them. The germline gives CDR1 GTSNPN, CDR2 SVGIG (reference sequence). CDR3 length: 14 amino acids. The CDR3 protein is CAWRLTGSNQPQHF. The CDR3 bases are TGTGCCTGGAGACTCACAGGGAGCAATCAGCCCCAGCATTTT.

The rearrangement links TRBV6-5 to TRBJ2-5, with D hard to call. Germline V gives CDR1 MNHEY, CDR2 SVGAGI. The ends were cut back, 5 bases at V and 6 bases at J, with 16 bases in the middle. The CDR3 sequence is 14 residues long. CDR3 bases: TGTGCCAGCAGTCCCACCCAAGGAATAAAGACCCAGTACTTC. Amino acid sequence: CASSPTQGIKTQYF.

This chain uses TRBV20-1 with TRBJ1-1; D gene unclear. The germline CDR1 and CDR2 sequences are DFQATT and SNEGSKA (reference sequence). V shed 3 bases and J shed 1 base, with 3 bases lying between them. This CDR3 has 11 residues. CDR3 region: CSARENTEAFF. The CDR3 DNA is TGCAGTGCTAGGGAGAACACTGAAGCTTTCTTT.

The chain links TRBV6-5 to TRBJ2-2; maybe TRBD1 (6 bases). This CDR3 region has 14 residues. Germline CDR1 MNHEY, CDR2 SVGAGI. The ends were cut back, 7 bases at V and 0 bases at J, with 9 bases in the middle. The CDR3 nucleotides are TGTGCCAGCAAGGGACACCCGAACACCGGGGAGCTGTTTTTT. As protein: CASKGHPNTGELFF.

The J gene is TRBJ1-6, the V gene TRBV19; D may be TRBD1 (5 bases). The CDR3 consists of 15 residues. Germline V gene sequence: CDR1 LNHDA, CDR2 SQIVND (reference sequence). V was shortened by 5 bases and J by 0 bases, with 8 bases between the two germline ends. The CDR3 loop is CASSETGSYNSPLHF. In DNA, the CDR3 is TGTGCCAGTAGTGAAACAGGCTCCTATAATTCACCCCTCCACTTT.

The chain combines TRBV19 with TRBJ1-5, with 8 positions matching TRBD1. Per germline, CDR1 LNHDA and CDR2 SQIVND (reference sequence). CDR3 length: 16 residues. With 2 bases clipped from V and 6 bases from J, the junction kept 9 bases outside the gene matches. DNA for the CDR3: TGTGCCAGTAGTATAAATCCCCCGGACAGGGTTCAGCCCCAGCATTTT. As protein: CASSINPPDRVQPQHF.

V and J are TRBV5-4 and TRBJ2-1, with 11 bases lining up with TRBD2. V dropped 1 base and J dropped 9; count of bases not matched to a gene: 3. CDR3 size: 14 residues. CDR1 and CDR2 from the germline V gene are SGHNT and YYREEE (reference sequence). The CDR3: CASSLSSGGPEQFF. For the CDR3, the DNA is TGTGCCAGCAGCTTGTCTAGCGGGGGGCCTGAGCAGTTCTTC.

The V call is TRBV6-5, the J call TRBJ1-5; 7 bases line up with TRBD1. Germline V gene lookup returns CDR1 MNHEY and CDR2 SVGAGI. The CDR3 length is 13 residues. V shed 6 bases and J 7 bases; nucleotides not matched to a gene: 6. The CDR3 nucleotides are TGTGCCAGCAGAGACAGGGTCGGACAGCCCCAGCATTTT. It specifies CASRDRVGQPQHF.

This clone came up once. V usage is TRBV5-6 and J usage is TRBJ2-7; 8 bases line up with TRBD1. Trimming at V came to 3 bases and at J to 3 bases, leaving 11 bases not matched to a gene. Germline-derived CDR1 and CDR2 are SGHDT and YYEEEE. The CDR3 is made up of 16 amino acids. The CDR3 nucleotides read TGTGCCAGCAGCTCCAGCCCCGGGACAGGCGACTACGAGCAGTACTTC. Encoded protein: CASSSSPGTGDYEQYF.

This clone was detected only once. The rearrangement uses TRBV5-4 and TRBJ2-7; 8 nucleotides line up with TRBD2. Germline CDR1 and CDR2: SGHNT and YYREEE (reference sequence). With 4 bases clipped from V and 5 bases from J, the junction kept 5 bases outside the gene matches. The CDR3 is 13 residues long. The CDR3 region has the DNA TGTGCCAGCAGCCCGGGGGGGGTCCACGAGCAGTACTTC. Its translation is CASSPGGVHEQYF.

This clone was recorded once. This sequence joins TRBV14 and TRBJ2-2, with no clear D. Germline lookup yields CDR1 SGHDN and CDR2 FVKESK. The ends were cut back, 4 bases at V and 5 bases at J, with 20 bases in the middle. The CDR3 runs 17 residues. CDR3 loop: CASSRLHNAQKTGELFF. The CDR3 DNA reads as TGTGCCAGCAGCCGACTCCATAACGCCCAGAAAACCGGGGAGCTGTTTTTT.

This chain links TRBV7-2 with TRBJ1-3; D is perhaps TRBD1 (5 bases). The CDR3 is 16 amino acids. CDR1 and CDR2 from the germline V gene are SGHTA and FQGNSA. V was pared by 5 bases and J by 4 bases, with 18 bases between. CDR3 protein: CASSPGTFDLGNTIYF. The CDR3 DNA reads as TGTGCCAGCAGCCCGGGGACTTTTGATTTAGGAAACACCATATATTTT.

The chain couples TRBV5-5 to TRBJ1-2; TRBD1 might be the D (6 bases). The CDR3 has 14 residues. Germline lookup yields CDR1 SGHKS and CDR2 YYEKEE (reference sequence). Trimming shortened V by 0 bases and J by 1 base, and 7 bases separated the two germline ends. The CDR3 sequence: CASSLGTVNYGYTF. The CDR3 DNA sequence: TGTGCCAGCAGCTTGGGGACAGTTAACTATGGCTACACCTTC.

This clone was detected once. The genes are TRBV9 and TRBJ1-6, with a tentative D call TRBD1 (6 bases). This CDR3 comprises 15 residues. Trimming removed 0 bases from V and 9 bases from J, with 13 bases in between. Germline V gene data show CDR1 as SGDLS and CDR2 as YYNGEE. CDR3 bases: TGTGCCAGCAGCGTAGAGGGGGGACTAGGTTCACCCCTCCACTTT. Protein product: CASSVEGGLGSPLHF. The complete variable domain, with remaining parts taken from reference TRBV9 and TRBJ1-6, reads DSGVTQTPKHLITATGQRVTLRCSPRSGDLSVYWYQQSLDQGLQFLIQYYNGEERAKGNILERFSAQQFPDLHSELNLSSLELGDSALYFCASSVEGGLGSPLHFGNGTRLTVT.

The chain links TRBV7-9 to TRBJ1-2; 8 nucleotides agree with TRBD1. CDR3 size: 16 residues. Losses at the gene ends were 4 bases for V and 6 bases for J; bases not matched to a gene: 13. Germline V gene data show CDR1 as SEHNR and CDR2 as FQNEAQ (reference sequence). The CDR3 nucleotides are TGTGCCAGCAGCTCGATTAGGACAGGGAAAGGGAATGGCTACACCTTC. Protein product: CASSSIRTGKGNGYTF.

Comment on this clone: An end of the junction differs from the germline gene, which may be a read error. The chain links TRBV7-7 to TRBJ1-2, with TRBD1 as a possible D gene (6 bases). The germline gives CDR1 SSHAT, CDR2 FNYEAQ (reference sequence). The CDR3 runs 12 residues. The CDR3 here is CASSFTGNGYTF. The CDR3 region has the DNA TGTGCTAGCAGCTTTACAGGGAATGGCTACACCTTC.

In this sample, this clone turned up a few times. The chain employs TRBV6-1 and TRBJ1-3; no definite D call. Looked up from germline, CDR1 is MNHNS and CDR2 is SASEGT. The CDR3 is 14 residues long. V lost 5 bases, J lost 0 bases, and 8 bases lay in between. In DNA, the CDR3 is TGTGCCAGCAGTTCGGGAGGCTCTGGAAACACCATATATTTT. Protein: CASSSGGSGNTIYF.

The CDR3 nucleotides read TGTGCCAGCAGTTACTCCCGGGGGAACACTGAAGCTTTCTTT. Amino acid sequence: CASSYSRGNTEAFF. This rearrangement joins TRBV6-5 to TRBJ1-1, with D hard to call. Per the germline V gene, CDR1 is MNHEY and CDR2 is SVGAGI. Trimming cost V 0 bases and J 1 base, with 6 bases left between them. CDR3 length: 14 residues.

This clone was seen a handful of times. The chain recombines TRBV13 with TRBJ1-1; 7 bases map to TRBD1. Germline CDR1 PRHDT, CDR2 FYEKMQ (reference sequence). Trimming at V came to 5 bases and at J to 4 bases, leaving 4 bases not matched to a gene. This CDR3 has 13 amino acids. CDR3 sequence (DNA): TGTGCCAGCAGCAATCAGGGGGTCACTGAAGCTTTCTTT. Amino acids: CASSNQGVTEAFF.

The chain combines TRBV14 with TRBJ2-6, with 9 bases identical to TRBD2. The J segment lost 2 bases and the V segment lost 0 bases, leaving 2 bases of the junction unmatched. The germline CDR1 and CDR2 sequences are SGHDN and FVKESK. This CDR3 is built from 17 residues. CDR3: CASSQERGGAGANVLTF. The CDR3 DNA sequence: TGTGCCAGCAGCCAAGAACGCGGGGGGGCTGGGGCCAACGTCCTGACTTTC.